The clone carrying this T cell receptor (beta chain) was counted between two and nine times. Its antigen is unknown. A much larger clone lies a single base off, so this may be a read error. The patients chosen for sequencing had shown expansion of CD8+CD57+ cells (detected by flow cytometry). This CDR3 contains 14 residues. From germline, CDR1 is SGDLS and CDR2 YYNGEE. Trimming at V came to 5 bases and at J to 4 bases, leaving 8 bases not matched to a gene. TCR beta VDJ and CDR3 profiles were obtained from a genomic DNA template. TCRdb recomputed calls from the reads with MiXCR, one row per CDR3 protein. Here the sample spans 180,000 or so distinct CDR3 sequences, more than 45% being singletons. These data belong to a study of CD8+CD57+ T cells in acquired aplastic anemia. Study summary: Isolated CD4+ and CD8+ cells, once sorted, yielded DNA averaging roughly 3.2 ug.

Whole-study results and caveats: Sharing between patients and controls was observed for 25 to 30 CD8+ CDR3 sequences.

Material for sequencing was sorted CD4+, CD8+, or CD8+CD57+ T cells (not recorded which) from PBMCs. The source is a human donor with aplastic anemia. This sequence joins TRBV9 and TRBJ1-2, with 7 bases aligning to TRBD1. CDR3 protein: CASRRGAGGYGYTF. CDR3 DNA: TGTGCCAGCAGACGGGGGGCAGGGGGCTATGGCTACACCTTC.